The clone carrying this TCR beta chain was found many times. Antigen unknown. This entry is derived from a study of T cells in Graves' hyperthyroidism and ophthalmopathy. Across the whole study: Upon initial diagnosis and before any treatment, peripheral blood was collected.

Graves' hyperthyroidism is called stable when ophthalmopathy does not progress within 18 months. The length of the CDR3 is 16 residues. After removal of 2 bases from V and 1 base from J, the junction contained 5 bases not matched to a gene. Germline CDR1 MNHNS, CDR2 SASEGT. Amplification yielded TCR beta CDR3 regions, with RNA transcripts as the source. The study used the HTBI primer set for a first-round RT-PCR of the TCR CDR3. TCRdb analysed the multiplex PCR reads with MiXCR anew, one entry per CDR3 protein. The sample yields about 320,000 distinct CDR3 sequences, roughly 15% seen once. Study results and caveats: Ophthalmopathy onset followed model prediction by a median approximately 6.2 months.

The sequenced material came from blood. The TCR was taken from a man aged 25 to 40 with Graves' hyperthyroidism. This chain uses TRBV6-1 with TRBJ2-5, with 9 bases that match TRBD1. The CDR3 sequence: CASSEFGTGLQETQYF. As DNA, the CDR3 is TGTGCCAGCAGTGAATTTGGGACAGGGCTCCAAGAGACCCAGTACTTC.